Included here is one T cell receptor beta chain sequence, with context. The sample originates from a study of CD8+ T cells in alopecia areata. Sample treatment: oral pan-JAK inhibitor, 5-10 mg twice daily. Using a FACSAria, the CD4+ and CD8+ T cells were sorted from the PBMCs. Extraction and reverse transcription of RNA yielded cDNA as the sequencing template. Generated by immunoSEQ multiplex PCR, the TCRdb table keeps only in-frame clones and is missing some. The data contain fewer than 250,000 clones, 40% to 55% of them seen just once; the ten biggest clones take up about 2.4%. Germline-derived CDR1 and CDR2 are PRHDT and FYEKMQ (reference sequence). The CDR3 runs 15 residues. The junction had 6 bases not matched to a gene; V was cut back by 6 bases and J by 0 bases.

The rearrangement uses TRBV13 and TRBJ2-3; 7 positions match TRBD1. The sequence came from a human donor with alopecia areata. Sequenced here: CD4+ T cells sorted from blood, sampled at approximately week 36, from a patient treated with tofacitinib. The CDR3 region is CASRLTGASTDTQYF. The CDR3 region has the DNA TGTGCCAGCAGATTAACAGGGGCTAGCACAGATACGCAGTATTTT.